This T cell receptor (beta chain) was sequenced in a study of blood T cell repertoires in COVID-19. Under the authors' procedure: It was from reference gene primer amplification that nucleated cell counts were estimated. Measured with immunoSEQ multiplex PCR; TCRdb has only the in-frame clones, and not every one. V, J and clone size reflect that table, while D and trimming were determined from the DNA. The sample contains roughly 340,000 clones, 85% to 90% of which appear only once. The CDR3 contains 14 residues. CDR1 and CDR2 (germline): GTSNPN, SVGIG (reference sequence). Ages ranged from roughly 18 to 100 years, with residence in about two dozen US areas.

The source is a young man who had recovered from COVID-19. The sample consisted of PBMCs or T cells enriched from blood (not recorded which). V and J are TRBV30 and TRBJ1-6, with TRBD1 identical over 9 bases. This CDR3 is CATRGTGLGSPLHF. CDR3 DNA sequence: TGTGCAACCAGAGGGACAGGGTTAGGATCACCCCTCCACTTT.